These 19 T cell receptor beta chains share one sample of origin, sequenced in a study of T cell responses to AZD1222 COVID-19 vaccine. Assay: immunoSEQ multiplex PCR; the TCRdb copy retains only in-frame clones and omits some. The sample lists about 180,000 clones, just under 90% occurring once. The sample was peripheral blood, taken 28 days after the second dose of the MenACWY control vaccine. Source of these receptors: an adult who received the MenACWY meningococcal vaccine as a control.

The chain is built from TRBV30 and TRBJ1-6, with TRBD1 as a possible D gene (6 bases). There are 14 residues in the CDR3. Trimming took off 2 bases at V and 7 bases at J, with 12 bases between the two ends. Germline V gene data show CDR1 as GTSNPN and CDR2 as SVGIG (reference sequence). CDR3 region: CAWSHGQPNSPLHF. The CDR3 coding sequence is TGTGCCTGGAGTCACGGACAGCCGAATTCACCCCTCCACTTT.

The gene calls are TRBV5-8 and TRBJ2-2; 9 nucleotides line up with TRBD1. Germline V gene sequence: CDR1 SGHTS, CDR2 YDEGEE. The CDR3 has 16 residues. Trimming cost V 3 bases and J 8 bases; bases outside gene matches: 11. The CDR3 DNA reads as TGTGCCAGCAGCTATGACAAACAGGGGGCGAGAGGGGAGCTGTTTTTT. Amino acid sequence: CASSYDKQGARGELFF.

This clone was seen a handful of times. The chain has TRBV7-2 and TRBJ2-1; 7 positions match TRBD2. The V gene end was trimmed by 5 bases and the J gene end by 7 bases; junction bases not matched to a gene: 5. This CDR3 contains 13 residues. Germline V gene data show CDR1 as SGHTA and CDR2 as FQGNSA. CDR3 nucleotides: TGTGCCAGCAGCACGGGACTAACGAATGAGCAGTTCTTC. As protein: CASSTGLTNEQFF.

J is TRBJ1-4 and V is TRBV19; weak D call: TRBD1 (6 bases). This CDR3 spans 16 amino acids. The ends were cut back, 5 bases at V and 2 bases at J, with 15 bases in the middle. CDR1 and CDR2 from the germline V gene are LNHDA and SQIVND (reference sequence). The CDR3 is CASSGDGGATNEKLFF. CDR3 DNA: TGTGCCAGTAGTGGCGATGGGGGCGCGACTAATGAAAAACTGTTTTTT.

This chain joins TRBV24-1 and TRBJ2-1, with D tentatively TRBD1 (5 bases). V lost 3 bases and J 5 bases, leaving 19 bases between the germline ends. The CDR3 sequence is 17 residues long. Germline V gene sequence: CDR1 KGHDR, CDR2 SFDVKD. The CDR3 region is CATSDRTLLGSNNEQFF. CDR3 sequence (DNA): TGTGCCACCAGTGATCGGACATTGTTGGGGTCTAACAATGAGCAGTTCTTC.

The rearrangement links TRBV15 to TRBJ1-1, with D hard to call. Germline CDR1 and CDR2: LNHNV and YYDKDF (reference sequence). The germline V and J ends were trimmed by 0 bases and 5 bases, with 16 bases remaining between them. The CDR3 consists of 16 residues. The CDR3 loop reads CATSRDPASGGTEAFF. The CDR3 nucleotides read TGTGCCACCAGCAGAGACCCGGCCTCAGGTGGAACTGAAGCTTTCTTT.

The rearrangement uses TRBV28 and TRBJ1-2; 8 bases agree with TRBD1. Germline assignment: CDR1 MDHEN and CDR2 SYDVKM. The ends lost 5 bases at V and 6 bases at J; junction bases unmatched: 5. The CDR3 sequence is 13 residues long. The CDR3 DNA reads TGTGCCAGCAGTGTCCAGGGGGCAGATGGCTACACCTTC. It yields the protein CASSVQGADGYTF.

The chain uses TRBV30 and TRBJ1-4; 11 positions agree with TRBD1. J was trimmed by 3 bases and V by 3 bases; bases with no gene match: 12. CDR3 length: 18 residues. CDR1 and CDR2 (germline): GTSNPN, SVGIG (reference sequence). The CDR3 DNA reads TGTGCCTGGAGGCGGGACAGGGGGTTCTTGGGGGCTAATGAAAAACTGTTTTTT. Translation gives CAWRRDRGFLGANEKLFF.

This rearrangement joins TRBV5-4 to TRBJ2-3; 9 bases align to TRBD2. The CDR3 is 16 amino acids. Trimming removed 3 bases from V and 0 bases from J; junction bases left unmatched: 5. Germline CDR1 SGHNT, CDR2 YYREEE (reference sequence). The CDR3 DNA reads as TGTGCCAGCAGCTCACCTAGCGGGGTTAGCACAGATACGCAGTATTTT. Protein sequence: CASSSPSGVSTDTQYF.

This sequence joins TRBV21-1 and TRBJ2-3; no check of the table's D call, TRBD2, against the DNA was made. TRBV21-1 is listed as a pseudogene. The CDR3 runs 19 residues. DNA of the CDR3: TGTGCCAGCAGCAGCTGCCCCGTGAGTAGCGGGAGGGCCGCAGATACGCAGTATTTT. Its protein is CASSSCPVSSGRAADTQYF.

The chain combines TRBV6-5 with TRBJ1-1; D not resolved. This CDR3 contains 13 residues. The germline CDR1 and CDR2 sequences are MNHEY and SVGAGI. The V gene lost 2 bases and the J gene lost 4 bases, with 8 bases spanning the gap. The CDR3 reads CASSYRAVTEAFF. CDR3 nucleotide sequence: TGTGCCAGCAGTTACAGGGCAGTCACTGAAGCTTTCTTT.

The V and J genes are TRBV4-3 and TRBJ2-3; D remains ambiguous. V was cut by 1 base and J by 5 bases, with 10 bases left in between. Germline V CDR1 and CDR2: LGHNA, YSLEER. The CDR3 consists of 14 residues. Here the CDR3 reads CASSQAPRLDTQYF. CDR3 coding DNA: TGCGCCAGCAGCCAAGCCCCCCGCCTAGATACGCAGTATTTT.

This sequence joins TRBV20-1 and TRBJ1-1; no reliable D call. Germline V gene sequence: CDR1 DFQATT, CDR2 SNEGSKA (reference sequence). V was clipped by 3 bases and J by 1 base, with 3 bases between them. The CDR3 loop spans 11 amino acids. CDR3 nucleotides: TGCAGTGCTAGTGGGAACACTGAAGCTTTCTTT. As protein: CSASGNTEAFF.

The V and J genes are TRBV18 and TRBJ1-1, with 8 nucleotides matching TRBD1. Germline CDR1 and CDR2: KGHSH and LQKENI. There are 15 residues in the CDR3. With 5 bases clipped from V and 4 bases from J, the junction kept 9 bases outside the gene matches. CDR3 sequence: CASSAGTGDSTEAFF. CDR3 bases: TGTGCCAGCTCAGCCGGGACAGGTGACTCCACTGAAGCTTTCTTT.

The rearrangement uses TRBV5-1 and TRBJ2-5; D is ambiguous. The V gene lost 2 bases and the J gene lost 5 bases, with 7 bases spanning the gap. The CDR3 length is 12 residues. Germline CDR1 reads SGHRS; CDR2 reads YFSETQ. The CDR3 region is CASSFSGETQYF. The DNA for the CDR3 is TGCGCCAGCAGCTTCAGTGGTGAGACCCAGTACTTC.

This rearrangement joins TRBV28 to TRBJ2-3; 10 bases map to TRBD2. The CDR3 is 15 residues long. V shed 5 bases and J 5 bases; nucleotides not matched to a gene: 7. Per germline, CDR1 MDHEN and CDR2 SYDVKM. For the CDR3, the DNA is TGTGCCAGCAGTCCACCTAGCGGGAGCTTAGATACGCAGTATTTT. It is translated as CASSPPSGSLDTQYF. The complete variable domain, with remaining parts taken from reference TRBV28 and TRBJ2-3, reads DVKVTQSSRYLVKRTGEKVFLECVQDMDHENMFWYRQDPGLGLRLIYFSYDVKMKEKGDIPEGYSVSREKKERFSLILESASTNQTSMYLCASSPPSGSLDTQYFGPGTRLTVL.

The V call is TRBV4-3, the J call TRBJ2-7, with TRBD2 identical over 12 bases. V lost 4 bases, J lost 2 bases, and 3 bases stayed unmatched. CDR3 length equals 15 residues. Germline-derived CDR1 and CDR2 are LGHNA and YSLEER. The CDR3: CASSPLAGGTYEQYF. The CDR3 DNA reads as TGCGCCAGCAGCCCCCTAGCGGGAGGGACCTACGAGCAGTACTTC.

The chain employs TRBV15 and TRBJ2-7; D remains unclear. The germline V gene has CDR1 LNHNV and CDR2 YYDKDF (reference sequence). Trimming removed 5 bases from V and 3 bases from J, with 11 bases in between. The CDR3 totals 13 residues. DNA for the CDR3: TGTGCCACCAGCCGCCGGACCAACTACGAGCAGTACTTC. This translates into CATSRRTNYEQYF.

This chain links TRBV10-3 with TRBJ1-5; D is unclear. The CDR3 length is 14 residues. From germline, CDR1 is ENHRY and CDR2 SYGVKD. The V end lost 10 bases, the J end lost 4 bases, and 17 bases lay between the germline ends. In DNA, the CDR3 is TGTGCCACCGCCCCCCACGACCTTAATCAGCCCCAGCATTTT. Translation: CATAPHDLNQPQHF.